This TCR beta chain was documented in a study of blood T cell repertoires in COVID-19 (dated by TCRdb to the early 2020s). Describing the broader study: Collaborator samples came from the United States, Italy and Spain and covered acute and convalescent phases of COVID-19. Sample metadata almost always included a de-identified subject ID, COVID-19 status, age in years and sex. Samples came from the ongoing ImmuneRACE study (first 160 participants) plus 1,254 subjects from 6 global collaborators. Subjects who had been exposed to COVID-19, were actively infected with it, or had recovered from it provided the deeply sampled blood TCRbeta repertoires that made up the dataset. The prospective study material was composed of cDNA or gDNA derived from T cells, B-cell-depleted T cells, or PBMCs. The repertoires were made available in a free public database intended to serve as a resource for research on the immune response to SARS-CoV-2. Where HLA class I and class II types were available, the types were taken from metadata supplied by the sample provider, not from assay-based typing.

As to this clone: Its antigen is unknown. No base-level quality is on record; no much larger clone is a single base apart.

Spanning cysteine to phenylalanine, the CDR3 consists of 12 amino acids. Only CDR3 DNA remains: 36 bases, in frame from the first base. Trimming removed 1 base from V and 8 bases from J, leaving 6 bases between the germline ends. Per the germline V gene (reference sequence), MNHNY is the CDR1 and SVGAGI is the CDR2. The full study reports these points: The amount of clinical and demographic metadata varied by source and participant and was provided uncurated.

The immunoSEQ Assay, a bias-controlled multiplex PCR, was used to amplify TCRbeta CDR3 regions from genomic DNA. The study's own analysis went as follows. Within the assay, amplification of reference gene primers was used to estimate how many nucleated cells each sample contained. Sequence reads were collapsed and filtered to measure the absolute abundance of every unique TCRbeta CDR3 rearrangement. For each sample, productive Simpson clonality was calculated as the square root of Simpson's diversity index across productive rearrangements. TCRdb retrieved this table from immuneACCESS and kept in-frame rearrangements only. Not all clones are present; in checked studies, unresolved V genes account for under half, and no reason is known for the remainder. The D gene and trimming were derived from the DNA, and the V and J assignments and clone size from that table. The sample records under 300,000 clones, around 88% of which are singletons. Roughly 12% of the sample belongs to the ten largest clones.

Collaborating institutions collected whole blood in K2EDTA tubes following their own protocols. For TCRbeta analysis, collaborator samples were shipped as frozen whole blood, as isolated PBMCs, or as DNA extracted from either sample type. The sequenced material came from peripheral blood. The V gene is TRBV6-6 and the J gene is TRBJ2-1, with no confidently assigned D gene. This clonotype was sampled from a man aged 80 or over with acute or convalescent COVID-19. The CDR3: CASSYLTDEQFF. The sequenced DNA: TGTGCCAGCAGTTACTTAACGGATGAGCAGTTCTTC.